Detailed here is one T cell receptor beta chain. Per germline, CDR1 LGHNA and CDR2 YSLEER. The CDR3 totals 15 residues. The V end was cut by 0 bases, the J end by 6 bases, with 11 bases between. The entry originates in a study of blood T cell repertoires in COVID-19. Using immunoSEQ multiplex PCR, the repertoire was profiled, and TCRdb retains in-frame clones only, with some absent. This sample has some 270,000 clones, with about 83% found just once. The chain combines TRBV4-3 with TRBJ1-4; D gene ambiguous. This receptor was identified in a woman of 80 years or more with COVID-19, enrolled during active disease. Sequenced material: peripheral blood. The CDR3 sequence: CASSQEGGVHEKLFF. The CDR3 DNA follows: TGCGCCAGCAGCCAAGAAGGTGGAGTACATGAAAAACTGTTTTTT.